This paragraph covers one T cell receptor (beta chain) sequence. Its specificity is not known. This CDR3 region has 14 residues. Germline assignment: CDR1 SGHRS and CDR2 YFSETQ. The V and J ends lost 0 bases and 2 bases respectively, with 3 bases between them. TCRdb's copy holds only in-frame clones and misses some; the assay was immunoSEQ multiplex PCR. The data contain about 190,000 clones, 80% to 90% of them seen just once; the ten biggest clones take up approximately 6.9%. This record belongs to a study of T cell responses to AZD1222 COVID-19 vaccine. On the study more broadly: Pooled together were second doses at about 4 or about 12 weeks.

Study-wide findings and caveats: Clonal diversity was possibly underestimated, and the donors were mostly white British, with more females.

Material: peripheral blood, obtained on day 0 of AZD1222 vaccination. This TCR came from an adult in good health. The chain carries TRBV5-1 and TRBJ2-6; D remains ambiguous. For the CDR3, the DNA is TGCGCCAGCAGCTTGGTAGCTGGGGCCAACGTCCTGACTTTC. It is translated as CASSLVAGANVLTF.